This TCR beta chain was documented in a study of blood T cell repertoires in COVID-19 (TCRdb year 2020). For the wider study: Samples from collaborators originated in the United States, Italy and Spain and spanned both the acute and convalescent phases of COVID-19. Deeply sampled blood TCRbeta repertoires from subjects exposed to, actively infected with, or recovered from COVID-19 were included in the dataset. HLA class I and class II types, where available, came from metadata supplied by the sample provider rather than from assay-based typing. The material from the prospective study consisted of cDNA or gDNA derived from T cells, B-cell-depleted T cells, or PBMCs. The samples were drawn from two sources: the first 160 participants of the ongoing ImmuneRACE study, and 1,200 or so subjects contributed by 6 global collaborators. The repertoires were made available in a free public database intended to serve as a resource for research on the immune response to SARS-CoV-2. Sample metadata almost always included a de-identified subject ID, COVID-19 status, age in years and sex. Overall results and qualifications from the work: The amount of clinical and demographic metadata varied by source and participant and was provided uncurated.

TCRbeta CDR3 regions were amplified from genomic DNA using the immunoSEQ Assay, a bias-controlled multiplex PCR. Processing in the source paper ran as follows. The number of nucleated cells in each sample was estimated from the amplification of reference gene primers within the assay. Sequence reads were collapsed and filtered to measure the absolute abundance of every unique TCRbeta CDR3 rearrangement. For each sample, productive Simpson clonality was calculated as the square root of Simpson's diversity index over productive rearrangements. This immuneACCESS table, as held by TCRdb, lists in-frame sequences with V and J called but not all clones. Of the missing ones, under half trace to an unresolved V gene in checked studies; the others have no known cause. For V, J and clone size, that table is used; D and trimming come from the DNA. This sample gives about 220,000 clones in total; 86% of them show up just once. The leading ten clones occupy more than 8.5% of the sample.

Trimming takes 1 base from V and 0 bases from J, and the germline ends sit 8 bases apart. The germline V gene gives CDR1 as SGHRS and CDR2 as YFSETQ. Spanning cysteine to phenylalanine, the CDR3 consists of 16 amino acids. Of the read, only the CDR3 DNA is kept; its 48 bases are in frame from base 1. Note on this clone: Its antigen target is currently unknown. Per-base qualities were not stored, and no clone one base away is much larger.

In Seattle, one collaborating source enrolled patients while the infection was active and tracked those patients longitudinally over the course of disease. The collaborating institutions used their own protocols to collect whole blood in K2EDTA tubes. For TCRbeta analysis, collaborator samples were shipped as frozen whole blood, as isolated PBMCs, or as DNA extracted from either sample type. The chain is encoded by TRBV5-1 joined to TRBJ1-6, and perhaps TRBD1 as D gene, on 6 matching bases. Sequenced sample: peripheral blood. This TCR was sampled from a woman between 45 and 65 years old with COVID-19, enrolled during active disease. The CDR3 here reads CASSLTGNSYNSPLHF. The DNA reads as follows: TGCGCCAGCAGCTTGACAGGGAACTCCTATAATTCACCCCTCCACTTT.